The 23 T cell receptor beta chains listed next were all sequenced from one sample in a study of blood T cell repertoires in COVID-19. This table comes from immunoSEQ multiplex PCR, and its TCRdb copy is limited to in-frame clones, with some not included. This repertoire shows 250,000 or so clones, 83% found once; its top ten account for around 5.9%. The material sequenced was peripheral blood. The receptors were gathered from a human donor in a cohort sampled during active COVID-19.

V and J are TRBV10-1 and TRBJ2-3; TRBD2 agrees at 8 bases. There are 17 residues in the CDR3. Germline trimming cut 0 bases from V and 0 bases from J; bases unmatched to any gene: 5. Germline V gene sequence: CDR1 WNHNN, CDR2 SYGVQD (reference sequence). The CDR3 protein is CASSESNGGASTDTQYF. The CDR3 DNA is TGCGCCAGCAGTGAGTCAAACGGGGGGGCGAGCACAGATACGCAGTATTTT.

This clone was detected only once. The J gene is TRBJ1-4, the V gene TRBV5-4; a possible D gene is TRBD1 (5 bases). The CDR3 has 15 amino acids. V shed 2 bases and J shed 0 bases, with 8 bases lying between them. Germline-derived CDR1 and CDR2 are SGHNT and YYREEE (reference sequence). CDR3 sequence reads: CASSFAGPTNEKLFF. CDR3 nucleotides: TGTGCCAGCAGCTTCGCAGGGCCAACTAATGAAAAACTGTTTTTT. Full variable domain (rest looked up from reference TRBV5-4 and TRBJ1-4): ETGVTQSPTHLIKTRGQQVTLRCSSQSGHNTVSWYQQALGQGPQFIFQYYREEENGRGNFPPRFSGLQFPNYSSELNVNALELDDSALYLCASSFAGPTNEKLFFGSGTQLSVL.

V gene TRBV5-1 combines with J gene TRBJ1-3; D gene ambiguous. The CDR3 is made up of 14 amino acids. The germline V gene has CDR1 SGHRS and CDR2 YFSETQ. Trimming shortened V by 4 bases and J by 2 bases, and 10 bases separated the two germline ends. The CDR3 bases are TGCGCCAGCAGCCAAGACACTGCTGGAAACACCATATATTTT. This codes for CASSQDTAGNTIYF.

The chain employs TRBV6-5 and TRBJ2-7; D possibly corresponds to TRBD2 (5 bases). The V and J ends lost 6 bases and 3 bases respectively, with 18 bases between them. Germline V gene data show CDR1 as MNHEY and CDR2 as SVGAGI. This CDR3 spans 15 amino acids. The CDR3 DNA is TGTGCCAGCAGCACTCGAGGGTCGGTAGACTACGAGCAGTACTTC. It yields the protein CASSTRGSVDYEQYF.

This sequence joins TRBV24-1 and TRBJ2-5, with D possibly being TRBD1 (6 bases). The V gene lost 2 bases and the J gene lost 0 bases, with 18 bases spanning the gap. The germline gives CDR1 KGHDR, CDR2 SFDVKD. The CDR3 runs to 18 residues. The CDR3, as DNA: TGTGCCACCAGTGATTGGTCCAGGGGAAGAGGGTACCAAGAGACCCAGTACTTC. Translated, it gives CATSDWSRGRGYQETQYF.

CDR3 sequence (DNA): TGTGCCAGCAGCGCACAGGGGTTTAGTGGCTACACCTTC. It translates to CASSAQGFSGYTF. This chain connects TRBV9 to TRBJ1-2; 7 nucleotides match TRBD1. J was trimmed by 7 bases and V by 3 bases; bases with no gene match: 6. This CDR3 is built from 13 residues. Germline CDR1 is SGDLS and CDR2 is YYNGEE.

The chain links TRBV5-8 to TRBJ2-1; 9 bases align to TRBD2. V was clipped by 6 bases and J by 5 bases; unmatched bases: 12. The germline V gene has CDR1 SGHTS and CDR2 YDEGEE. This CDR3 is 16 amino acids long. The CDR3 DNA follows: TGTGCCAGCACAGAGCGGGGGGCAATTAAACACAATGAGCAGTTCTTC. Encoded protein: CASTERGAIKHNEQFF.

This chain uses TRBV20-1 with TRBJ2-3, with a weak D call TRBD2 (6 bases). This CDR3 contains 14 residues. Per the germline V gene, CDR1 is DFQATT and CDR2 is SNEGSKA (reference sequence). V was pared by 3 bases and J by 6 bases, with 16 bases between. The CDR3 here is CSASLLAIADTQYF. CDR3 in DNA: TGCAGTGCTAGTTTACTAGCAATAGCTGATACGCAGTATTTT.

CDR3 sequence reads: CARLMSIEREGRTDTQYF. Written as DNA, the CDR3 is TGTGCCAGATTAATGTCAATTGAGCGGGAGGGCCGCACAGATACGCAGTATTTT. The V gene is TRBV7-9, the J gene TRBJ2-3, with TRBD2 identical over 10 bases. This CDR3 is built from 18 residues. Germline CDR1 SEHNR, CDR2 FQNEAQ (reference sequence). J was trimmed by 1 base and V by 9 bases; bases with no gene match: 16.

The chain recombines TRBV20-1 with TRBJ1-2; D call uncertain. This CDR3 is 10 amino acids long. V lost 0 bases to trimming and J lost 7 bases, with 3 bases between them. Per germline, CDR1 DFQATT and CDR2 SNEGSKA (reference sequence). Here the CDR3 DNA reads TGCAGTGCTAGAGATCTTGGCTACACCTTC. Protein product: CSARDLGYTF.

This clone has more than one count but fewer than ten. V gene TRBV2 combines with J gene TRBJ1-3, with a possible D match to TRBD1 (6 bases). Per germline, CDR1 SNHLY and CDR2 FYNNEI. This CDR3 has 14 amino acids. Trimming stripped 8 bases from V and 0 bases from J, with 11 bases between. CDR3 protein: CASSTGTSGNTIYF. The CDR3 DNA sequence: TGTGCCAGCTCTACAGGGACCTCTGGAAACACCATATATTTT. Full variable domain (rest looked up from reference TRBV2 and TRBJ1-3): EPEVTQTPSHQVTQMGQEVILRCVPISNHLYFYWYRQILGQKVEFLVSFYNNEISEKSEIFDDQFSVERPDGSNFTLKIRSTKLEDSAMYFCASSTGTSGNTIYFGEGSWLTVV.

CDR3 sequence (DNA): TGCGCCAGCAGCCCACTTGGGTTTAGTCAGGGGAAGAAGGAGACCCAGTACTTC. This codes for CASSPLGFSQGKKETQYF. The chain joins TRBV4-1 to TRBJ2-5, with D perhaps matching TRBD1 (6 bases). The CDR3 spans 18 residues. CDR1 and CDR2 from the germline V gene are MGHRA and YSYEKL. Trimming stripped 4 bases from V and 5 bases from J, with 26 bases between.

This clone was detected only once. This chain links TRBV18 with TRBJ1-6, with D unclear. The CDR3 loop spans 15 amino acids. Trimming cost V 2 bases and J 5 bases, with 10 bases left between them. Germline-derived CDR1 and CDR2 are KGHSH and LQKENI. The CDR3 is CASSPGLQDNSPLHF. The CDR3 DNA sequence: TGTGCCAGCTCACCAGGACTGCAGGATAATTCACCCCTCCACTTT. Based on the CDR3 plus reference TRBV18 and TRBJ1-6, the full variable domain is NAGVMQNPRHLVRRRGQEARLRCSPMKGHSHVYWYRQLPEEGLKFMVYLQKENIIDESGMPKERFSAEFPKEGPSILRIQQVVRGDSAAYFCASSPGLQDNSPLHFGNGTRLTVT.

CDR3 sequence: CASSPGLASEQYF. In nucleotides, the CDR3 is TGTGCCAGCAGCCCGGGACTAGCGAGCGAGCAGTACTTC. The chain employs TRBV7-6 and TRBJ2-7, with TRBD2 identical over 10 bases. Trimming cost V 5 bases and J 6 bases; bases outside gene matches: 4. The germline CDR1 and CDR2 sequences are SGHVS and FNYEAQ. The CDR3 is 13 residues long. The variable domain in full, completed from reference TRBV7-6 and TRBJ2-7, reads GAGVSQSPRYKVTKRGQDVALRCDPISGHVSLYWYRQALGQGPEFLTYFNYEAQQDKSGLPNDRFSAERPEGSISTLTIQRTEQRDSAMYRCASSPGLASEQYFGPGTRLTVT.

This clone has only a few counts. This chain joins TRBV7-3 and TRBJ2-1; D possibly corresponds to TRBD2 (7 bases). V lost 2 bases to trimming and J lost 7 bases, with 12 bases between them. Per the germline V gene, CDR1 is SGHTA and CDR2 is FQGTGA. The CDR3 is 14 residues long. CDR3: CASSLEGGPNEQFF. CDR3 DNA: TGTGCCAGCAGCTTAGAGGGGGGGCCTAATGAGCAGTTCTTC.

The CDR3 region is CASSYPGGATETQYF. The DNA of the CDR3 is TGTGCCAGCAGCTATCCCGGGGGGGCTACCGAGACCCAGTACTTC. This chain uses TRBV7-9 with TRBJ2-5, with 8 bases identical to TRBD2. Germline V gene sequence: CDR1 SEHNR, CDR2 FQNEAQ (reference sequence). The CDR3 has 15 residues. With V trimmed by 4 bases and J by 5 bases, 9 bases remained unmatched.

This chain joins TRBV3-1 (or the pseudogene TRBV3-2) and TRBJ1-4; D is uncertain. CDR3 size: 16 residues. Per the germline V gene, CDR1 is LGHDT and CDR2 is YNNKEL (reference sequence). The V and J ends lost 2 bases and 3 bases respectively, with 13 bases between them. The chain's CDR3 is CASSQKGHGPNEKLFF. The CDR3 nucleotides are TGTGCCAGCAGCCAAAAAGGTCATGGGCCTAATGAAAAACTGTTTTTT.

The gene calls are TRBV6-1 and TRBJ1-5; 7 nucleotides match TRBD1. Unmatched junction bases numbered 19, after V lost 4 bases and J lost 7 bases. The CDR3 length is 18 residues. The germline CDR1 and CDR2 sequences are MNHNS and SASEGT. The CDR3 coding sequence is TGTGCCAGCAGTGCTAGAAACAGGGGTGGGAGTCTAGGGCAGCCCCAGCATTTT. It codes for CASSARNRGGSLGQPQHF.

The chain is built from TRBV7-8 and TRBJ2-7; 10 nucleotides match TRBD1. CDR3 length: 14 residues. With V trimmed by 4 bases and J by 7 bases, 7 bases remained unmatched. In germline, CDR1 is SGHVS, CDR2 FQNEAQ. DNA of the CDR3: TGTGCCAGCAGCTCAAGACAGGGGGCTCGAGAGCAGTACTTC. As protein: CASSSRQGAREQYF.

This chain joins TRBV4-1 and TRBJ1-4; TRBD1 agrees at 10 bases. CDR3 size: 15 residues. Germline V CDR1 and CDR2: MGHRA, YSYEKL. V lost 5 bases to trimming and J lost 8 bases; unmatched junction nucleotides: 8. The CDR3 loop reads CASSRRPGQGEKLFF. CDR3 DNA sequence: TGCGCCAGCAGCAGAAGGCCGGGACAGGGGGAAAAACTGTTTTTT.

V and J are TRBV7-2 and TRBJ2-7; D unclear. CDR3 size: 15 residues. Germline values: CDR1 SGHTA, CDR2 FQGNSA. V lost 2 bases and J 3 bases, leaving 14 bases between the germline ends. The CDR3 DNA reads as TGTGCCAGCAGCTTAACCCGAGGCAATTACTACGAGCAGTACTTC. This sequence encodes CASSLTRGNYYEQYF.

This chain connects TRBV2 to TRBJ2-1; D ambiguous. CDR1 SNHLY and CDR2 FYNNEI come from the germline V gene. The CDR3 sequence is 15 residues long. V dropped 3 bases and J dropped 0 bases, with 9 bases sitting between them. The CDR3: CASSDAGNSYNEQFF. The CDR3 DNA reads TGTGCCAGCAGTGACGCAGGAAACTCCTACAATGAGCAGTTCTTC. Based on the CDR3 plus reference TRBV2 and TRBJ2-1, the full variable domain is EPEVTQTPSHQVTQMGQEVILRCVPISNHLYFYWYRQILGQKVEFLVSFYNNEISEKSEIFDDQFSVERPDGSNFTLKIRSTKLEDSAMYFCASSDAGNSYNEQFFGPGTRLTVL.

This chain uses TRBV10-3 with TRBJ2-7; D remains ambiguous. The ends were cut back, 8 bases at V and 3 bases at J, with 11 bases in the middle. The CDR3 has 12 residues. Germline V gene sequence: CDR1 ENHRY, CDR2 SYGVKD. The CDR3 bases are TGTGCCATCGCTGAGAATAACTACGAGCAGTACTTC. Encoded protein: CAIAENNYEQYF.